Below are 27 T cell receptor beta chains sequenced from a single sample in a study of technical replicates of blood from four donors. Here immunoSEQ multiplex PCR was the method, and the copy in TCRdb shows in-frame clones only, minus some. The sample consists of about 16,000 clones, 80% to 90% of them appearing once. Sequenced material: PBMCs. The receptors were gathered from a human donor in good health.

The chain employs TRBV7-9 and TRBJ2-7; TRBD1 might be the D (6 bases). There are 17 residues in the CDR3. The V gene lost 1 base and the J gene lost 2 bases, with 18 bases spanning the gap. The germline CDR1 and CDR2 sequences are SEHNR and FQNEAQ (reference sequence). CDR3 sequence: CASSLGPGTTRPYEQYF. For the CDR3, the DNA is TGTGCCAGCAGCTTAGGTCCAGGGACAACCCGACCCTACGAGCAGTACTTC.

This rearrangement joins TRBV19 to TRBJ1-1; D is possibly TRBD1 (6 bases). The CDR3 sequence is 13 residues long. Deletions cut 6 bases from V and 5 bases from J, with 13 bases between. Looked up from germline, CDR1 is LNHDA and CDR2 is SQIVND (reference sequence). CDR3 DNA: TGTGCCAGTAGCGTGGGGGCGTGGACTGAAGCTTTCTTT. It encodes CASSVGAWTEAFF.

The V gene is TRBV27, the J gene TRBJ2-3; 10 bases fit TRBD1. The CDR3 spans 14 residues. The V and J ends lost 2 bases and 6 bases, in that order; junction bases with no gene match: 2. Germline assignment: CDR1 MNHEY and CDR2 SMNVEV (reference sequence). The CDR3 sequence is CASSLRQGADTQYF. CDR3 DNA: TGTGCCAGCAGTTTAAGACAGGGGGCTGATACGCAGTATTTT.

The V call is TRBV2, the J call TRBJ2-3; 12 nucleotides agree with TRBD2. The CDR3 loop spans 16 amino acids. V shed 4 bases and J 0 bases; nucleotides not matched to a gene: 2. CDR1 and CDR2 (germline): SNHLY, FYNNEI. DNA of the CDR3: TGTGCCAGCAGTGGGGGACTAGCGGGTAGCACAGATACGCAGTATTTT. Amino acids: CASSGGLAGSTDTQYF.

The J gene is TRBJ2-7, the V gene TRBV9, with TRBD1 identical over 9 bases. Germline V gene lookup returns CDR1 SGDLS and CDR2 YYNGEE. The J segment lost 7 bases and the V segment lost 4 bases, leaving 6 bases of the junction unmatched. This CDR3 contains 13 residues. The CDR3 sequence: CASSPQGAGEQYF. CDR3 nucleotides: TGTGCCAGCAGCCCACAGGGGGCGGGTGAGCAGTACTTC.

Only a few counts were recorded for this clone. This chain uses TRBV29-1 with TRBJ1-1; the match to TRBD1 covers 7 bases. The CDR3 spans 14 residues. V lost 5 bases and J lost 0; bases outside the gene matches: 6. Germline assignment: CDR1 SQVTM and CDR2 ANQGSEA. CDR3 amino acids: CSVQVRGMNTEAFF. CDR3 nucleotides: TGCAGCGTTCAAGTCAGGGGGATGAACACTGAAGCTTTCTTT.

The count of this clone is one. The chain carries TRBV11-2 and TRBJ2-7; D perhaps matches TRBD2 (6 bases). The germline gives CDR1 SGHAT, CDR2 FQNNGV. CDR3 size: 17 residues. Trimming left V 4 bases short and J 0 bases short, with 19 bases between. CDR3 DNA: TGTGCCAGCAGCTACGGACTCCTTAGCGGTTCCTCCTACGAGCAGTACTTC. This codes for CASSYGLLSGSSYEQYF.

The genes are TRBV28 and TRBJ2-3, with a weak D call TRBD2 (6 bases). The CDR3 runs 15 residues. Germline assignment: CDR1 MDHEN and CDR2 SYDVKM. V gave up 1 base and J gave up 6 bases, with 14 bases separating them. CDR3 in amino acids: CASSLSSVGPDTQYF. The CDR3 nucleotides are TGTGCCAGCAGTTTATCTAGCGTAGGTCCCGATACGCAGTATTTT. Full variable domain (missing parts from reference TRBV28 and TRBJ2-3): DVKVTQSSRYLVKRTGEKVFLECVQDMDHENMFWYRQDPGLGLRLIYFSYDVKMKEKGDIPEGYSVSREKKERFSLILESASTNQTSMYLCASSLSSVGPDTQYFGPGTRLTVL.

The chain joins TRBV27 to TRBJ2-3, with 9 nucleotides matching TRBD2. The CDR3 has 15 residues. Trimming removed 6 bases from V and 4 bases from J; junction bases left unmatched: 8. Germline CDR1 and CDR2: MNHEY and SMNVEV (reference sequence). This chain's CDR3 is CASRGPAGGADTQYF. CDR3 coding DNA: TGTGCCAGCAGGGGCCCGGCGGGAGGGGCAGATACGCAGTATTTT.

The J gene is TRBJ2-7, the V gene TRBV25-1; 9 nucleotides line up with TRBD1. CDR1 is MGHDK, CDR2 SYGVNS, per germline. CDR3 length: 17 residues. V dropped 3 bases and J dropped 1; count of bases not matched to a gene: 10. The CDR3 coding sequence is TGTGCCAGCAGTGAGCCTCGCCGGGACAGGGCGTCCTACGAGCAGTACTTC. It encodes CASSEPRRDRASYEQYF.

The rearrangement uses TRBV15 and TRBJ1-4; D might be TRBD1 (6 bases). Trimming removed 3 bases from V and 8 bases from J, with 16 bases in between. CDR1 is LNHNV, CDR2 YYDKDF, per germline (reference sequence). The CDR3 is made up of 15 amino acids. CDR3 protein: CATSSRRDNNEKLFF. DNA of the CDR3: TGTGCCACCAGCAGTCGCCGGGACAATAACGAAAAACTGTTTTTT.

This chain joins TRBV2 and TRBJ2-7; tentatively, D is TRBD2 (6 bases). The CDR3 is 14 amino acids. Germline CDR1 SNHLY, CDR2 FYNNEI. Trimming pared 8 bases from V and 3 bases from J, leaving 17 bases between. The CDR3 nucleotides are TGTGCCAGCTTTGGTGGGAGGAATTACTACGAGCAGTACTTC. It translates to CASFGGRNYYEQYF.

Written as DNA, the CDR3 is TGTGCCAGCAGTAAACAGGGCTACGAGCAGTACTTC. Translated, it gives CASSKQGYEQYF. The gene calls are TRBV6-1 and TRBJ2-7; D is perhaps TRBD1 (6 bases). The ends were cut back, 5 bases at V and 3 bases at J, with 8 bases in the middle. CDR3 length equals 12 residues. The germline V gene has CDR1 MNHNS and CDR2 SASEGT.

This chain connects TRBV25-1 to TRBJ2-2; D is perhaps TRBD2 (5 bases). The CDR3 contains 12 residues. Germline loops: CDR1 MGHDK, CDR2 SYGVNS. V was cut by 5 bases and J by 6 bases, with 7 bases left in between. As DNA, the CDR3 is TGTGCCAGCAGTCAACTAGCCGGGGAGCTGTTTTTT. Translation gives CASSQLAGELFF.

The chain couples TRBV30 to TRBJ2-1; maybe TRBD1 (6 bases). V was clipped by 2 bases and J by 6 bases, with 11 bases between them. CDR1 is GTSNPN, CDR2 SVGIG, per germline (reference sequence). The CDR3 is made up of 13 amino acids. In DNA form, the CDR3 reads TGTGCCTGGAGTCTTGGCAGGGGCAATGAGCAGTTCTTC. Protein sequence: CAWSLGRGNEQFF.

The chain recombines TRBV11-2 with TRBJ2-7; 7 nucleotides match TRBD2. The junction had 17 bases not matched to a gene; V was cut back by 1 base and J by 5 bases. Germline CDR1 reads SGHAT; CDR2 reads FQNNGV. The CDR3 has 18 amino acids. The CDR3: CASSLVAPRGGSGDEQYF. Here the CDR3 DNA reads TGTGCCAGCAGCTTAGTAGCCCCTAGGGGCGGGAGCGGCGACGAGCAGTACTTC.

The CDR3: CASSHRGLNNEQFF. For the CDR3, the DNA is TGTGCCAGCAGTCACAGGGGGCTAAACAATGAGCAGTTCTTC. The chain is built from TRBV27 and TRBJ2-1; 9 nucleotides align to TRBD1. Germline V lookup: CDR1 MNHEY, CDR2 SMNVEV (reference sequence). The V segment lost 5 bases and the J segment 5 bases; nucleotides outside the gene matches: 4. The length of the CDR3 is 14 residues.

This clone was found once. The chain uses TRBV30 and TRBJ2-2, with a possible D match to TRBD2 (7 bases). Between the trimmed V and J ends, which lost 0 bases and 3 bases, there was a span of 20 bases. The CDR3 is 18 residues long. Germline V gene lookup returns CDR1 GTSNPN and CDR2 SVGIG (reference sequence). CDR3: CAWSVSPRSGTYTGELFF. The CDR3 nucleotides are TGTGCCTGGAGTGTAAGTCCACGGAGCGGGACATACACCGGGGAGCTGTTTTTT. Using reference TRBV30 and TRBJ2-2 for the parts outside the CDR3, the full variable domain is SQTIHQWPATLVQPVGSPLSLECTVEGTSNPNLYWYRQAAGRGLQLLFYSVGIGQISSEVPQNLSASRPQDRQFILSSKKLLLSDSGFYLCAWSVSPRSGTYTGELFFGEGSRLTVL.

The chain has TRBV7-9 and TRBJ1-4; the D gene is possibly TRBD1 (5 bases). Germline V gene sequence: CDR1 SEHNR, CDR2 FQNEAQ (reference sequence). This CDR3 has 15 residues. V gave up 2 bases and J gave up 7 bases, with 14 bases separating them. CDR3 nucleotide sequence: TGTGCCAGCAGCTTATCGGCGGGGCTTGGTGAAAAACTGTTTTTT. Its translation: CASSLSAGLGEKLFF. The whole variable domain, remainder taken from reference TRBV7-9 and TRBJ1-4, is DTGVSQNPRHKITKRGQNVTFRCDPISEHNRLYWYRQTLGQGPEFLTYFQNEAQLEKSRLLSDRFSAERPKGSFSTLEIQRTEQGDSAMYLCASSLSAGLGEKLFFGSGTQLSVL.

The genes are TRBV10-3 and TRBJ2-1; 7 bases align to TRBD1. Unmatched junction bases numbered 0, after V lost 3 bases and J lost 7 bases. Germline CDR1 and CDR2: ENHRY and SYGVKD. CDR3 length: 12 residues. The CDR3 nucleotides read TGTGCCATCAGTGAACAGGGGAATGAGCAGTTCTTC. This sequence encodes CAISEQGNEQFF.

The rearrangement joins TRBV29-1 to TRBJ2-1; the match to TRBD2 covers 9 bases. J lost 0 bases, V lost 7 bases, and 10 bases had no gene match. The CDR3 has 16 amino acids. Germline CDR1 SQVTM, CDR2 ANQGSEA. This CDR3 is CSAGTSRQSSYNEQFF. CDR3 bases: TGCAGCGCCGGGACTAGCCGCCAGAGCTCCTACAATGAGCAGTTCTTC.

The CDR3 region is CASSLSRTGDSEQYF. The CDR3 nucleotides read TGTGCCAGCAGTTTATCGCGTACAGGGGACAGCGAGCAGTACTTC. The V call is TRBV27, the J call TRBJ2-7; 7 nucleotides line up with TRBD1. V trimming: 0 bases; J trimming: 6 bases; junction bases outside the gene matches: 8. The CDR3 spans 15 residues. Germline lookup yields CDR1 MNHEY and CDR2 SMNVEV (reference sequence).

V usage is TRBV27 and J usage is TRBJ2-2; TRBD1 might be the D (5 bases). The CDR3 covers 15 residues. Germline loops: CDR1 MNHEY, CDR2 SMNVEV (reference sequence). V lost 2 bases and J 1 base, leaving 8 bases between the germline ends. CDR3 loop: CASSLLQVNTGELFF. For the CDR3, the DNA is TGTGCCAGCAGTTTACTACAGGTGAACACCGGGGAGCTGTTTTTT.

A single count supports this clone. The V gene is TRBV7-9, the J gene TRBJ1-1; D gene uncertain. V lost 5 bases to trimming and J lost 12 bases, with 25 bases between them. Germline CDR1 is SEHNR and CDR2 is FQNEAQ (reference sequence). This CDR3 has 15 amino acids. CDR3 protein: CASSPIPEVPERTFF. The DNA of the CDR3 is TGTGCCAGCAGCCCTATCCCGGAGGTCCCGGAGAGGACTTTCTTT.

The gene calls are TRBV19 and TRBJ2-7; 7 bases are shared with TRBD2. V gave up 3 bases and J gave up 2 bases; unmatched junction bases: 1. The CDR3 consists of 13 residues. CDR1 and CDR2 from the germline V gene are LNHDA and SQIVND (reference sequence). As DNA, the CDR3 is TGTGCCAGTAGTATCGGGACTACCTACGAGCAGTACTTC. Translation: CASSIGTTYEQYF. The full variable domain, its missing parts supplied by reference TRBV19 and TRBJ2-7, is DGGITQSPKYLFRKEGQNVTLSCEQNLNHDAMYWYRQDPGQGLRLIYYSQIVNDFQKGDIAEGYSVSREKKESFPLTVTSAQKNPTAFYLCASSIGTTYEQYFGPGTRLTVT.

The sample holds a few counts of this clone. This chain joins TRBV10-2 and TRBJ2-2; 7 nucleotides agree with TRBD2. The V and J ends lost 6 bases and 7 bases, in that order; junction bases with no gene match: 8. The CDR3 spans 14 residues. Germline V gene sequence: CDR1 WSHSY, CDR2 SAAADI. The CDR3 reads CASRGLADRGELFF. CDR3 nucleotide sequence: TGCGCCAGCAGGGGTCTAGCGGACCGCGGGGAGCTGTTTTTT.

The V call is TRBV27, the J call TRBJ2-7; TRBD2 agrees at 12 bases. V lost 4 bases and J lost 5; bases outside the gene matches: 9. The CDR3 loop spans 16 amino acids. CDR1 is MNHEY, CDR2 SMNVEV, per germline (reference sequence). This chain's CDR3 is CASSSMRTSGAHEQYF. CDR3 in DNA: TGTGCCAGCAGTTCGATGCGGACTAGCGGGGCCCACGAGCAGTACTTC.